The T cell receptor (beta chain) under discussion was sequenced for a study of blood T cell repertoires in COVID-19. This CDR3 is built from 15 residues. Germline assignment: CDR1 WNHNN and CDR2 SYGVQD (reference sequence). Trimming at V came to 3 bases and at J to 2 bases, leaving 7 bases not matched to a gene. This clone was seen only a few times. This table comes from immunoSEQ multiplex PCR, and its TCRdb copy is limited to in-frame clones, with some not included. This table has roughly 200,000 clones, approximately 85% appearing once. Sequenced material: peripheral blood. The sequence was obtained from a human donor with active or convalescent COVID-19. The donor label of this sample is uncertain. This chain uses TRBV10-1 with TRBJ2-7, with 7 nucleotides matching TRBD2. CDR3 protein: CASSDLAVKPYEQYF. The DNA of the CDR3 is TGCGCCAGCAGTGATCTAGCGGTTAAACCCTACGAGCAGTACTTC.